This T cell receptor beta chain was recovered during a study of cytomegalovirus exposure and HLA in healthy donors. V lost 5 bases, J lost 2 bases, and 0 bases stayed unmatched. Germline CDR1 is SGHTA and CDR2 is FQGNSA. This CDR3 contains 13 residues. 13 Jbeta primers and 60 Vbeta primers were used for the PCR. Data came from immunoSEQ multiplex PCR; TCRdb stores just in-frame clones and leaves some out. Of around 150,000 clones listed, about three quarters are singletons. This clone is a singleton in its sample. This sample includes further DNA sequences coding for the same CDR3. V is TRBV7-2 and J is TRBJ1-5, with 7 bases that match TRBD1. This clonotype was sampled from a middle-aged woman in good health and CMV-seropositive. The sequencing sample was made of PBMCs. The CDR3 nucleotides read TGTGCCAGCAGCGACAGGGGCAATCAGCCCCAGCATTTT. This encodes CASSDRGNQPQHF.